This T cell receptor beta chain was captured by sequencing in a study of OX40 agonist ivuxolimab in advanced cancers. Overall study: Patients with hepatocellular carcinoma, melanoma, renal cell or head and neck cancer made up the dose-escalation patients.

TCRdb's table, derived via immunoSEQ multiplex PCR, lists solely in-frame clones and lacks some. The sample shows about 73,000 clones, 90% of them seen only once. In the case of this clone: No antigen is known for it.

Study-wide findings and caveats: The average count of expanded clones was higher among CD8+ T cells than among CD4+. The antigen specificity of the peripheral T cells (those that were expanded) was not determined.

The sample in question was CD4+ or CD8+ T cells sorted from blood, obtained in a trial of the OX40 agonist ivuxolimab. This receptor was obtained from an adult with an advanced solid tumor such as melanoma, head and neck, liver or kidney cancer.

The CDR3 sequence is CASKEGDTQYF. CDR3 sequence (DNA): TGTGCCAGCAAGGAGGGAGATACGCAGTATTTT. The chain couples TRBV27 to TRBJ2-3, with D possibly TRBD2 on 6 matching bases. The CDR3 runs to 11 residues. V was shortened by 7 bases and J by 5 bases, with 7 bases between the two germline ends. CDR1 is MNHEY, CDR2 SMNVEV, per germline (reference sequence).